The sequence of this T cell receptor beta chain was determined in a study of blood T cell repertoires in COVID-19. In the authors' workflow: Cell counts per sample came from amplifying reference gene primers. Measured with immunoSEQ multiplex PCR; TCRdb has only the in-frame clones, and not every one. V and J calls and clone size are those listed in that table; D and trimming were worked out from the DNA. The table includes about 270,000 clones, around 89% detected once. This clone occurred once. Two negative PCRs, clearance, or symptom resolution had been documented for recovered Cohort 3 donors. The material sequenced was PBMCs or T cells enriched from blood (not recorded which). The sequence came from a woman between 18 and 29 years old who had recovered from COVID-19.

CDR3 coding DNA: TGTGCCAGCTACACCCTTAATCAGCCCCAGCATTTT. Protein product: CASYTLNQPQHF. V is TRBV28 and J is TRBJ1-5; D unclear. V was cut by 8 bases and J by 4 bases, with 9 bases left in between. Germline V gives CDR1 MDHEN, CDR2 SYDVKM. The CDR3 extends over 12 amino acids.